This TCR beta chain emerged from a study of control samples from healthy donors and cancer patients. Only in-frame clones appear in the TCRdb table, and some are missing; sequencing was by immunoSEQ multiplex PCR. In the table there are just over 150,000 clones, roughly 92% of which are singletons. The CDR3 is 17 amino acids. CDR1 and CDR2 from the germline V gene are SEHNR and FQNEAQ (reference sequence). Trimming at V came to 5 bases and at J to 5 bases, leaving 11 bases not matched to a gene. What was sequenced was blood. This TCR was sampled from a man aged 50 to 60 in good health. The chain uses TRBV7-9 and TRBJ2-3, with 12 bases lining up with TRBD2. The CDR3 coding sequence is TGTGCCAGCAGCCCCTGGACTAGCGGGACCTCACGAGATACGCAGTATTTT. Translated, it gives CASSPWTSGTSRDTQYF. The whole variable domain, filled in from reference TRBV7-9 and TRBJ2-3, reads DTGVSQNPRHKITKRGQNVTFRCDPISEHNRLYWYRQTLGQGPEFLTYFQNEAQLEKSRLLSDRFSAERPKGSFSTLEIQRTEQGDSAMYLCASSPWTSGTSRDTQYFGPGTRLTVL.